Presented here are 9 T cell receptor beta chains from one specimen sequenced in a study of tumor and adjacent non-tumor tissue in lung cancer. Three rounds of nested PCR, following a modified ARM-PCR protocol, produced the TCRbeta library. TCRdb passed the multiplex PCR reads through MiXCR, listing each CDR3 protein once. In the table there are roughly 120,000 distinct CDR3 sequences, around 80% of which are singletons. No cell sorting was done before RNA was extracted from the tissue. Sequenced sample: lung tumor tissue. Source of these receptors: a woman aged 55-69 years with non-small cell lung cancer.

This chain joins TRBV24-1 and TRBJ2-3, with D unresolved. V lost 1 base and J 1 base, leaving 14 bases between the germline ends. The germline V gene has CDR1 KGHDR and CDR2 SFDVKD. CDR3 length: 17 residues. The DNA of the CDR3 is TGTGCCACCAGTGATTTCCTTCCCGGAACGGGCACAGATACGCAGTATTTT. Translation: CATSDFLPGTGTDTQYF.

A note on this clonotype: One end of the junction varies from germline; a read error may be responsible. The chain is built from TRBV10-1 and TRBJ1-2, with D unclear. CDR3 length equals 13 residues. CDR1 is WNHNN and CDR2 is SYGVQD in the germline V gene (reference sequence). CDR3 sequence reads: CTNSEHPREALSF. CDR3 nucleotide sequence: TGCACCAACAGTGAGCACCCCCGGGAGGCTCTGTCCTTC.

For this clonotype: A much larger clone lies a single base off, so this may be a read error. The CDR3 DNA reads as TGCGGTGCTAGAGCTCCGGGACTAGTCGGGGAGCAGTACTTC. Protein: CGARAPGLVGEQYF. The gene calls are TRBV20-1 and TRBJ2-7, with 8 positions matching TRBD2. This CDR3 is 14 amino acids long. Germline V gene lookup returns CDR1 DFQATT and CDR2 SNEGSKA (reference sequence).

This clonotype was detected many times. As DNA, the CDR3 is TGTGCCAGCAGTGAATCGAACGGGAGAGAGACCCAGTACTTC. Translating it yields CASSESNGRETQYF. The gene calls are TRBV6-1 and TRBJ2-5, with D perhaps matching TRBD2 (6 bases). Looked up from germline, CDR1 is MNHNS and CDR2 is SASEGT. CDR3 length equals 14 residues. V lost 2 bases, J lost 4 bases, and 11 bases lay in between.

V usage is TRBV2 and J usage is TRBJ1-5; D unresolved. CDR3 length equals 16 residues. Between the trimmed V and J ends, which lost 4 bases and 6 bases, there was a span of 19 bases. Germline lookup yields CDR1 SNHLY and CDR2 FYNNEI. The CDR3 spells CASSGGLGRAGQPQHF. The CDR3 DNA sequence: TGTGCCAGCAGTGGCGGTTTAGGGCGGGCGGGTCAGCCCCAGCATTTT. The full variable domain, with the rest looked up from reference TRBV2 and TRBJ1-5, is EPEVTQTPSHQVTQMGQEVILRCVPISNHLYFYWYRQILGQKVEFLVSFYNNEISEKSEIFDDQFSVERPDGSNFTLKIRSTKLEDSAMYFCASSGGLGRAGQPQHFGDGTRLSIL.

This clonotype was observed once. One end of the junction varies from germline; a read error may be responsible. The J gene is TRBJ1-2, the V gene TRBV29-1; D may be TRBD1 (5 bases). Germline values: CDR1 SQVTM, CDR2 ANQGSEA. The CDR3 length is 15 residues. The chain's CDR3 is CTVGPGERGSYGYTF. As DNA, the CDR3 is TGCACCGTTGGACCGGGCGAGAGGGGATCCTATGGCTACACCTTC.

Turning to this clonotype: This could be a read error, since a much larger clone is one nucleotide away. The rearrangement links TRBV6-1 to TRBJ1-6, with D perhaps TRBD1 (5 bases). CDR3 size: 17 residues. CDR1 and CDR2 from the germline V gene are MNHNS and SASEGT. DNA of the CDR3: TGTACCAGCTCGCGGGGACTCTCAGGGAGCGAAGAATCACCCCTCCACTTT. It translates to CTSSRGLSGSEESPLHF.

Note on this clonotype: One end of the junction does not line up with germline, which may come from a read error. The genes are TRBV11-2 and TRBJ1-6; D is possibly TRBD1 (5 bases). CDR3 length equals 15 residues. Germline V CDR1 and CDR2: SGHAT, FQNNGV. The CDR3 here is CTSSLAVGVNSHLHF. In DNA, the CDR3 is TGTACCAGCAGCTTAGCCGTAGGGGTGAATTCACACCTCCACTTT.

In its sample, this clonotype was seen a few times. The J gene is TRBJ2-1, the V gene TRBV7-3; 9 bases are shared with TRBD2. V gave up 6 bases and J gave up 6 bases; unmatched junction bases: 9. Germline assignment: CDR1 SGHTA and CDR2 FQGTGA. This CDR3 has 15 residues. In DNA, the CDR3 is TGTGCCAGCAGTCGTCTAGCGGGAAGTGGCAATGAGCAGTTCTTC. It specifies CASSRLAGSGNEQFF. Full variable domain (outside the CDR3, taken from reference TRBV7-3 and TRBJ2-1): GAGVSQTPSNKVTEKGKYVELRCDPISGHTALYWYRQSLGQGPEFLIYFQGTGAADDSGLPNDRFFAVRPEGSVSTLKIQRTERGDSAVYLCASSRLAGSGNEQFFGPGTRLTVL.